Listed here is a single T cell receptor (beta chain). The same CDR3 arises from other DNA sequences in this sample as well. These data originate in a study of shared clonotypes between healthy human individuals. The CDR3 runs to 14 residues. Deletions cut 3 bases from V and 0 bases from J, with 9 bases between. The germline CDR1 and CDR2 sequences are LNHNV and YYDKDF (reference sequence). Assay: immunoSEQ multiplex PCR; the TCRdb copy retains only in-frame clones and omits some. The data contain millions of clones, roughly nine tenths of them seen just once; the ten biggest clones take up roughly 0.13%.

The sequence was obtained from a young man in good health. Sequenced material: naive CD4+ T cells sorted from blood. The subset: CD45RA+ positively selected. This chain joins TRBV15 and TRBJ2-7; TRBD2 might be the D (6 bases). The CDR3 here is CATSSGGSSYEQYF. The DNA of the CDR3 is TGTGCCACCAGCAGTGGGGGGAGCTCCTACGAGCAGTACTTC.